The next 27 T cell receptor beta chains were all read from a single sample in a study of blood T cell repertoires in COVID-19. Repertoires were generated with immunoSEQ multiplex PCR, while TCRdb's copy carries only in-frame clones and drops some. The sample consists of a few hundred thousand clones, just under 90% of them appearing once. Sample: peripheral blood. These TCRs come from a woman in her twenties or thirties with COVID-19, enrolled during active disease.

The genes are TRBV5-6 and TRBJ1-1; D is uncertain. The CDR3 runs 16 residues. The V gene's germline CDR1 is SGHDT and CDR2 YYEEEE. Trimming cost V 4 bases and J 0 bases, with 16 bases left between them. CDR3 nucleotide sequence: TGTGCCAGCAGCCCTACTTATGAAGCCATGAACACTGAAGCTTTCTTT. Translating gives CASSPTYEAMNTEAFF.

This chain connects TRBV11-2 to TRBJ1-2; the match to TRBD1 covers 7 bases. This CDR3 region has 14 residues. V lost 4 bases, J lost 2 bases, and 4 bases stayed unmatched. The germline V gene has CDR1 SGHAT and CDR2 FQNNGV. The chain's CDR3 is CASSYRGRNYGYTF. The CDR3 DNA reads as TGTGCCAGCAGCTACAGGGGCAGGAACTATGGCTACACCTTC.

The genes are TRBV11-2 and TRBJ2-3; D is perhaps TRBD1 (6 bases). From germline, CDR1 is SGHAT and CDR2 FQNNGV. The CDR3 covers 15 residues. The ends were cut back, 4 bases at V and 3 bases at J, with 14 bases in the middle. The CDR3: CASSSYREQTDTQYF. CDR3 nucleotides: TGTGCCAGCAGCTCCTACAGGGAACAAACAGATACGCAGTATTTT.

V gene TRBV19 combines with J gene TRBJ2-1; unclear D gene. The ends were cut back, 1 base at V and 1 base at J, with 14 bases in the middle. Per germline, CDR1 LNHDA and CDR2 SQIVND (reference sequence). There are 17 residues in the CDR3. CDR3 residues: CASSIVGISGSYNEQFF. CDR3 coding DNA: TGTGCCAGTAGTATAGTTGGTATTTCAGGTTCCTACAATGAGCAGTTCTTC.

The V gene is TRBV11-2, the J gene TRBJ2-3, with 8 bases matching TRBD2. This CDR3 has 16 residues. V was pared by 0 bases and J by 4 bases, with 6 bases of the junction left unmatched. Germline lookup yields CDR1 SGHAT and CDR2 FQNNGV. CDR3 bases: TGTGCCAGCAGCTTAGACCGACTAGCGACCTCAGATACGCAGTATTTT. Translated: CASSLDRLATSDTQYF.

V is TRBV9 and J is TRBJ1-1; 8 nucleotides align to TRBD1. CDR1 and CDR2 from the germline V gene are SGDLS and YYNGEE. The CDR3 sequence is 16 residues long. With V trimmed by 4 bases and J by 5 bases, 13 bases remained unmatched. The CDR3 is CASSSLPTGEGTEAFF. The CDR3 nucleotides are TGTGCCAGCAGCAGCCTTCCGACAGGGGAGGGGACTGAAGCTTTCTTT.

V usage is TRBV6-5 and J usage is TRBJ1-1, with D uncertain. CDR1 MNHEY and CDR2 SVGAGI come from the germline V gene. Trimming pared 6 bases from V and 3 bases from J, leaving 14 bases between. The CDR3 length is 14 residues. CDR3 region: CASRRPGMYTEAFF. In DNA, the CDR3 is TGTGCCAGCAGGAGGCCGGGTATGTACACTGAAGCTTTCTTT.

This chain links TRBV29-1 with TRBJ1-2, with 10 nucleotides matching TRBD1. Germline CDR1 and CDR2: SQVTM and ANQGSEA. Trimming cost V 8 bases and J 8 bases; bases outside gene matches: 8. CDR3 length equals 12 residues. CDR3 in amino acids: CSLRGTGEGYTF. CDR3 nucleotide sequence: TGCAGCCTCAGGGGGACAGGGGAAGGCTACACCTTC.

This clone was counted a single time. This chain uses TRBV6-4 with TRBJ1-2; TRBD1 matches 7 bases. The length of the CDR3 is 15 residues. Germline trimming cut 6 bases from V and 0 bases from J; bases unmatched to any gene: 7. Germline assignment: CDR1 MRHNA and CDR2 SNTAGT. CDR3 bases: TGTGCCAGCAGCCTACGACAGGGAACTAACTATGGCTACACCTTC. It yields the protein CASSLRQGTNYGYTF.

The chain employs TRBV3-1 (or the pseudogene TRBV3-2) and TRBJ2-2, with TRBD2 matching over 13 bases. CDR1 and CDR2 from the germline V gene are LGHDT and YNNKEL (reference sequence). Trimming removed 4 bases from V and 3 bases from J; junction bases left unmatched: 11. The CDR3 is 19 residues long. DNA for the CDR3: TGTGCCAGCAGCCTGTCACCGGGACTAGCGGGGCCATACACCGGGGAGCTGTTTTTT. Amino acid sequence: CASSLSPGLAGPYTGELFF.

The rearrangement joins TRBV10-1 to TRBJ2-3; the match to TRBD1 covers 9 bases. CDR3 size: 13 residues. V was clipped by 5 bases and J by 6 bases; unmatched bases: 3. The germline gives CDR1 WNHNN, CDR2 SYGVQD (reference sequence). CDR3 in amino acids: CASSLGQGDTQYF. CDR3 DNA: TGCGCCAGCAGTCTGGGACAGGGTGATACGCAGTATTTT.

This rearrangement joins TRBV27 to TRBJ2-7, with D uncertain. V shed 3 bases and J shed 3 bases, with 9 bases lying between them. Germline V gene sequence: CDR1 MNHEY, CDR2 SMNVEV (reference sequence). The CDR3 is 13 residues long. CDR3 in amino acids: CASSLLQDYEQYF. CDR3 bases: TGTGCCAGCAGTTTGCTGCAGGACTACGAGCAGTACTTC.

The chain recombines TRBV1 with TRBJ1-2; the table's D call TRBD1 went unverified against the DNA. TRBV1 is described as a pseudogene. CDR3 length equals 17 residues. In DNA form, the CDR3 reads TGCACCAGCAGCCAGGGAGACAGGGGAGAAGCTGCCTATGGCTACACCTTC. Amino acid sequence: CTSSQGDRGEAAYGYTF.

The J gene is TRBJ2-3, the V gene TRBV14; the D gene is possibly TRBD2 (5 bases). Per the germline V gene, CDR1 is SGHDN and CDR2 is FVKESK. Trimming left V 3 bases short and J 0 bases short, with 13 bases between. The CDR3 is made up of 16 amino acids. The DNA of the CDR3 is TGTGCCAGCAGCCAGTGGACTGGTCTTAGCACAGATACGCAGTATTTT. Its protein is CASSQWTGLSTDTQYF.

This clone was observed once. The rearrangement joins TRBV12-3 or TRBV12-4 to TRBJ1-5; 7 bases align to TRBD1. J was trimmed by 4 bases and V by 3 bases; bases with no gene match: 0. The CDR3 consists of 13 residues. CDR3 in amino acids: CASSLTGNQPQHF. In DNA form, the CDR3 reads TGTGCCAGCAGTTTGACAGGGAATCAGCCCCAGCATTTT.

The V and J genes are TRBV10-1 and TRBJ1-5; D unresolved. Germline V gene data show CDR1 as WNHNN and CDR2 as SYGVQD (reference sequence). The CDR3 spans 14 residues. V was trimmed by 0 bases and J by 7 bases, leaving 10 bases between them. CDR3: CASSESGSGQPQHF. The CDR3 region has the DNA TGCGCCAGCAGTGAGTCGGGATCGGGGCAGCCCCAGCATTTT.

CDR3 in DNA: TGCGCCAGCAGCTTGGTACAGGGTGGAAACACCATATATTTT. Translating it yields CASSLVQGGNTIYF. The chain is built from TRBV5-1 and TRBJ1-3; perhaps TRBD1 as D (6 bases). Germline lookup yields CDR1 SGHRS and CDR2 YFSETQ. V was cut by 0 bases and J by 3 bases, with 7 bases left in between. This CDR3 is 14 amino acids long.

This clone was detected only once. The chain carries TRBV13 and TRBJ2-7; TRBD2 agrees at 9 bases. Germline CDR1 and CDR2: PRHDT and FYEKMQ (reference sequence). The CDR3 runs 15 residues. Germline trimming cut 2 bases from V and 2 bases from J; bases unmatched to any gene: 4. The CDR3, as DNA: TGTGCCAGCAGCTTACTAGCGGGGTTCACCTACGAGCAGTACTTC. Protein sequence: CASSLLAGFTYEQYF.

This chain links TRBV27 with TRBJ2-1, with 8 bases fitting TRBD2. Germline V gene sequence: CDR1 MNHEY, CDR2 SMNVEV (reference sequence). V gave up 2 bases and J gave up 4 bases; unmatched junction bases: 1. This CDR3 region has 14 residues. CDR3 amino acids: CASSLRGGYNEQFF. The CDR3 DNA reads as TGTGCCAGCAGTTTACGGGGGGGTTACAATGAGCAGTTCTTC.

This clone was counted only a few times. The CDR3 nucleotides read TGTGCCAGTAGTATGGGGAACTTCGGGGATCGCGGAAACACCATATATTTT. Amino acids: CASSMGNFGDRGNTIYF. The chain recombines TRBV19 with TRBJ1-3; D not resolved. From germline, CDR1 is LNHDA and CDR2 SQIVND (reference sequence). The CDR3 covers 17 residues. Trimming removed 3 bases from V and 4 bases from J, with 19 bases in between.

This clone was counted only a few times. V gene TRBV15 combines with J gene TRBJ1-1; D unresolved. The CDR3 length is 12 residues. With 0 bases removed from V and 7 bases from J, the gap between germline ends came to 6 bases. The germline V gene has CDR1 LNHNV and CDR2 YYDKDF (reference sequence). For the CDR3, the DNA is TGTGCCACCAGCAGAGATAACTTTGAAGCTTTCTTT. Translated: CATSRDNFEAFF.

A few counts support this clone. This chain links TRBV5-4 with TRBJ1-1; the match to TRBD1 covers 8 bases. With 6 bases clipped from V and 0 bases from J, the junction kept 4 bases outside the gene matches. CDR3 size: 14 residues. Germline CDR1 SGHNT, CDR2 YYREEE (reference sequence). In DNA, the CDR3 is TGTGCCAGCACCCGACAGGGGCTGAACACTGAAGCTTTCTTT. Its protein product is CASTRQGLNTEAFF.

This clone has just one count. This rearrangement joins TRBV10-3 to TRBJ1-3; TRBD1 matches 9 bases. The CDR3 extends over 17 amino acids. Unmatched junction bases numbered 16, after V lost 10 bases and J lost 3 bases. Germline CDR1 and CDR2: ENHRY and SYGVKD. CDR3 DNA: TGTGCCACCGGCCGGAGTTGGACAGGGGAAATTGGAAACACCATATATTTT. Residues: CATGRSWTGEIGNTIYF.

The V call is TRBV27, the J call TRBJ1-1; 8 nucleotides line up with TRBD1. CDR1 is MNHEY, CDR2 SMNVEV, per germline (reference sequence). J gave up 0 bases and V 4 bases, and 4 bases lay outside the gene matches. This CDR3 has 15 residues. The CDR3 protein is CASSWTGRVNTEAFF. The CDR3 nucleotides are TGTGCCAGCAGTTGGACAGGGCGAGTGAACACTGAAGCTTTCTTT.

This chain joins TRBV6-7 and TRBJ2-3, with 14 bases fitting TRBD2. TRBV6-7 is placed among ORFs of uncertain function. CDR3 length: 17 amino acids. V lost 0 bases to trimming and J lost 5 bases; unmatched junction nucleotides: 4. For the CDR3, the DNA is TGTGCCAGCAGTTACTCGACTAGCGGGGGGGCGGGAGATACGCAGTATTTT. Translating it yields CASSYSTSGGAGDTQYF.

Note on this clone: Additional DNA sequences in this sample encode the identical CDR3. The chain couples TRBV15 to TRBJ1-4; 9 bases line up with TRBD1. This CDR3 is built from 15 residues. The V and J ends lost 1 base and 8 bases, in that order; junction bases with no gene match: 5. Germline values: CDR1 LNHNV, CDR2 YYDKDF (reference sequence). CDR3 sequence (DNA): TGTGCCACCAGCAGAGGAGGGACAGGGATCGAAAAACTGTTTTTT. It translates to CATSRGGTGIEKLFF.

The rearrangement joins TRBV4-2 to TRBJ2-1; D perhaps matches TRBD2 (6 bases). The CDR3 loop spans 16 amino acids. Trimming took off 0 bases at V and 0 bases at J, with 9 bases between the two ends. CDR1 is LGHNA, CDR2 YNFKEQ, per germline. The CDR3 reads CASSQDWRDSYNEQFF. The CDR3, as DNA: TGTGCCAGCAGCCAAGATTGGAGGGACTCCTACAATGAGCAGTTCTTC.